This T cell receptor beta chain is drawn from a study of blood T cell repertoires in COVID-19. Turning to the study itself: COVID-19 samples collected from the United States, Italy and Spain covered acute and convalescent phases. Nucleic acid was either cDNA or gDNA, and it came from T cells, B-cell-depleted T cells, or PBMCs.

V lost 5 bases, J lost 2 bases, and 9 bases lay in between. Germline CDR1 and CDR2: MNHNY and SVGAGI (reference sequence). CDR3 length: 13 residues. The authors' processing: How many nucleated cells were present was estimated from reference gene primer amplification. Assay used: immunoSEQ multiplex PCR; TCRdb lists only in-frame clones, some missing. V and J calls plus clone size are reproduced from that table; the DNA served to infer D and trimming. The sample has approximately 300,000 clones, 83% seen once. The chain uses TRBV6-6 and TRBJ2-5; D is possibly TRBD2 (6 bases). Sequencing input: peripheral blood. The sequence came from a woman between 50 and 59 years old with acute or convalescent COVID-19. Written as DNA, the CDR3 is TGTGCCAGCAGTCTGACTAGACAAGAGACCCAGTACTTC. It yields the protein CASSLTRQETQYF.